The 9 T cell receptor beta chains below come from one sample, sequenced in a study of T cell changes during pregnancy in multiple sclerosis. Assay: immunoSEQ multiplex PCR; the TCRdb copy retains only in-frame clones and omits some. The sample includes roughly 32,000 clones, about 92% of them seen just once. Specimen: CD4+ T cells from peripheral blood mononuclear cells, collected in the second trimester of pregnancy. The source is a female donor with multiple sclerosis, enrolled in a pregnancy study.

The chain carries TRBV11-3 and TRBJ1-1, with 9 bases fitting TRBD1. The V gene end was trimmed by 5 bases and the J gene end by 4 bases; junction bases not matched to a gene: 11. This CDR3 is 16 amino acids long. The germline V gene has CDR1 SGHNT and CDR2 YENEEA. The CDR3 nucleotides read TGTGCCAGCAGCCCACCGGGACAGGGCCGCGGCACTGAAGCTTTCTTT. Translation gives CASSPPGQGRGTEAFF.

The rearrangement uses TRBV5-1 and TRBJ1-1, with D tentatively TRBD1 (6 bases). Germline CDR1 reads SGHRS; CDR2 reads YFSETQ. CDR3 length: 12 amino acids. The V end was cut by 4 bases, the J end by 3 bases, with 7 bases between. Here the CDR3 DNA reads TGCGCCAGCAGCCAGGGGTACACTGAAGCTTTCTTT. This sequence encodes CASSQGYTEAFF.

This clone was picked up a small number of times. The V call is TRBV19, the J call TRBJ2-2; 11 nucleotides line up with TRBD2. The CDR3 length is 16 residues. V lost 2 bases to trimming and J lost 5 bases; unmatched junction nucleotides: 4. Germline values: CDR1 LNHDA, CDR2 SQIVND (reference sequence). Here the CDR3 reads CASSITTSGRTGELFF. Written as DNA, the CDR3 is TGTGCCAGTAGTATAACAACTAGCGGGAGAACCGGGGAGCTGTTTTTT.

The V gene is TRBV19, the J gene TRBJ2-7, with 8 bases lining up with TRBD2. CDR3 length: 15 amino acids. V shed 5 bases, J shed 3 bases, and the junction held 9 bases outside the gene matches. CDR1 is LNHDA and CDR2 is SQIVND in the germline V gene (reference sequence). DNA of the CDR3: TGTGCCAGTAGTTCCGGGACTAGTTCCGTCTACGAGCAGTACTTC. Its translation is CASSSGTSSVYEQYF.

This chain joins TRBV6-5 and TRBJ2-1; 8 nucleotides agree with TRBD1. The V and J ends lost 8 bases and 7 bases, in that order; junction bases with no gene match: 7. The germline CDR1 and CDR2 sequences are MNHEY and SVGAGI. The CDR3 length is 13 residues. CDR3 DNA: TGTGCCAGCGGACAGGGAAGACGTAATGAGCAGTTCTTC. This codes for CASGQGRRNEQFF.

The chain combines TRBV30 with TRBJ2-7, with 7 bases that match TRBD1. V lost 5 bases and J lost 5; bases outside the gene matches: 6. From germline, CDR1 is GTSNPN and CDR2 SVGIG (reference sequence). CDR3 size: 12 residues. CDR3 in amino acids: CAWVQGTHEQYF. Here the CDR3 DNA reads TGTGCCTGGGTACAGGGGACCCACGAGCAGTACTTC.

The chain carries TRBV5-3 and TRBJ1-2; TRBD1 might be the D (6 bases). TRBV5-3 is treated as an ORF (open reading frame) with a function not yet certain. V gave up 6 bases and J gave up 6 bases, with 18 bases separating them. The CDR3 is made up of 14 amino acids. The CDR3 nucleotides read TGTGCCAGAAAGATCGGGACAAAGGTTGATGGCTACACCTTC. Its translation: CARKIGTKVDGYTF.

The chain is built from TRBV5-6 and TRBJ2-3; TRBD2 might be the D (6 bases). Germline lookup yields CDR1 SGHDT and CDR2 YYEEEE. This CDR3 has 13 amino acids. V lost 4 bases and J lost 3, with 9 bases in between. The CDR3 nucleotides are TGTGCCAGCAGCCGGGACTTTACAGATACGCAGTATTTT. Its protein product is CASSRDFTDTQYF.

The J gene is TRBJ1-2, the V gene TRBV9; TRBD1 might be the D (6 bases). Trimming took 0 bases from V and 2 from J, leaving 17 bases between them. Germline lookup yields CDR1 SGDLS and CDR2 YYNGEE. This CDR3 comprises 17 residues. CDR3 nucleotide sequence: TGTGCCAGCAGCGTAGCGGCCTTGATAGGACAGAACTATGGCTACACCTTC. Protein sequence: CASSVAALIGQNYGYTF.